The text below deals with one T cell receptor beta chain. Its antigen is still unknown. The sample belongs to a study of PD-1 blockade in classical Hodgkin lymphoma. General study points: Relapsed/refractory patients reportedly had lower baseline diversity than newly diagnosed patients. Partial responders and progressors had significantly lower baseline TCR diversity. CD4+ TCR diversity, unlike CD8+, rose significantly by C4D1.

Germline V gene sequence: CDR1 MNHEY, CDR2 SMNVEV (reference sequence). CDR3 length: 18 amino acids. The junction had 15 bases not matched to a gene; V was cut back by 5 bases and J by 2 bases. Only in-frame clones appear in the TCRdb table, and some are missing; sequencing was by immunoSEQ multiplex PCR. The sample holds about 30,000 clones, 86% seen once. This sample's time point: cycle 4 day 1 (C4D1), after 6 weeks of nivolumab. Each patient relapsed following autologous stem cell transplantation, and prior brentuximab vedotin exposure differed. Magnetic negative selection purified CD4+ T cells from thawed PBMCs. Best responses included complete response and partial response; otherwise, the best response was progressive disease.

This sample comprised CD4+ T cells from blood, obtained before the fourth cycle of nivolumab. The V call is TRBV27, the J call TRBJ2-3, with 8 bases lining up with TRBD2. The sequence was collected from a human donor with classical Hodgkin lymphoma. CDR3 bases: TGTGCCAGCAGTCCACTATTCGGGACTAGTCTGACCACAGATACGCAGTATTTT. This codes for CASSPLFGTSLTTDTQYF.